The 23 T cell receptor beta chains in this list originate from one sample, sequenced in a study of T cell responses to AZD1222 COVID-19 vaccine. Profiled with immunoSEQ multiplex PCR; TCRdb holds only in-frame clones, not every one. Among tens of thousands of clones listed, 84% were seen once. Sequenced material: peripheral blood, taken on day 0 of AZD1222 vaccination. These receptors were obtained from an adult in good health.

CDR3 in DNA: TGCGCCAGCAGCGAAAACGTGAGACAGGTCCGGGCTAACTATGGCTACACCTTC. This encodes CASSENVRQVRANYGYTF. V and J are TRBV5-1 and TRBJ1-2, with D maybe TRBD1 (6 bases). The CDR3 loop spans 18 amino acids. Germline V CDR1 and CDR2: SGHRS, YFSETQ. The V and J ends lost 4 bases and 0 bases respectively, with 22 bases between them.

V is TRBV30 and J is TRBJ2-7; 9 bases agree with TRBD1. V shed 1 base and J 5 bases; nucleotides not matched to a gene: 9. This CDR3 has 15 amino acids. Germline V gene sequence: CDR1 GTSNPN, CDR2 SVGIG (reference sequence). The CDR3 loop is CAWSDHGTGNNEQYF. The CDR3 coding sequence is TGTGCCTGGAGTGACCACGGGACAGGGAATAACGAGCAGTACTTC. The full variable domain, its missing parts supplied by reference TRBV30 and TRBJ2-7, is SQTIHQWPATLVQPVGSPLSLECTVEGTSNPNLYWYRQAAGRGLQLLFYSVGIGQISSEVPQNLSASRPQDRQFILSSKKLLLSDSGFYLCAWSDHGTGNNEQYFGPGTRLTVT.

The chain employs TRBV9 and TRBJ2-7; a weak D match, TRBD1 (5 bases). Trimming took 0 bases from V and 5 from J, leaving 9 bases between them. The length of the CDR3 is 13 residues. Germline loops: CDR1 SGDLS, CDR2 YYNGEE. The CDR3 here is CASSVGGRDEQYF. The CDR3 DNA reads TGTGCCAGCAGCGTAGGTGGCAGGGACGAGCAGTACTTC.

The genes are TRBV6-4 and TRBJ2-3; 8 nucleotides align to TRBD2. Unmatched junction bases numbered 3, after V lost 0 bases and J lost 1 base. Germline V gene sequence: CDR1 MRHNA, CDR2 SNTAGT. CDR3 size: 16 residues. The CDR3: CASSDSHGGGTDTQYF. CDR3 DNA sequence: TGTGCCAGCAGTGACTCCCACGGGGGGGGCACAGATACGCAGTATTTT.

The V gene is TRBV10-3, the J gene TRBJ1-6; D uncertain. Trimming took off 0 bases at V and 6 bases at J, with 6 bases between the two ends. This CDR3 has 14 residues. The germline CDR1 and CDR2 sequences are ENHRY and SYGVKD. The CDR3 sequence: CAISESTGNSPLHF. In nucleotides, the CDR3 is TGTGCCATCAGTGAGTCGACCGGTAATTCACCCCTCCACTTT.

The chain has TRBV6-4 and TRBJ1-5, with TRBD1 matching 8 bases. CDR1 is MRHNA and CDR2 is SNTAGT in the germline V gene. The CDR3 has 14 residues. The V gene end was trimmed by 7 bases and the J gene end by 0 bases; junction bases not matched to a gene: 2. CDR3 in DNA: TGTGCCAGCATGGACAGGGATAGCAATCAGCCCCAGCATTTT. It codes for CASMDRDSNQPQHF.

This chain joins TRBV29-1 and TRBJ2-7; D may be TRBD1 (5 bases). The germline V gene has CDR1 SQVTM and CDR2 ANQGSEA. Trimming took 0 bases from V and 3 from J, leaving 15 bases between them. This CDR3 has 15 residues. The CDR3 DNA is TGCAGCGTTGAAGAGGGTGGCAGGGCGAGCTACGAGCAGTACTTC. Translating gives CSVEEGGRASYEQYF.

Here the CDR3 DNA reads TGTGCCAGCAGGGCGAAGGGGGCACGAGCTTTCTTT. Translation: CASRAKGARAFF. The rearrangement joins TRBV28 to TRBJ1-1, with 7 bases identical to TRBD1. The CDR3 is 12 residues long. Looked up from germline, CDR1 is MDHEN and CDR2 is SYDVKM. The V gene end was trimmed by 6 bases and the J gene end by 10 bases; junction bases not matched to a gene: 8. Filled out from reference TRBV28 and TRBJ1-1, the complete variable domain reads DVKVTQSSRYLVKRTGEKVFLECVQDMDHENMFWYRQDPGLGLRLIYFSYDVKMKEKGDIPEGYSVSREKKERFSLILESASTNQTSMYLCASRAKGARAFFGQGTRLTVV.

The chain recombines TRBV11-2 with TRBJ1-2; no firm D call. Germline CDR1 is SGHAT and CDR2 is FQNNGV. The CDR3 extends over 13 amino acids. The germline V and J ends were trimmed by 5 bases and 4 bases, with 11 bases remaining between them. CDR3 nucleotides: TGTGCCAGCAGCCTAGGCATGACCTATGGCTACACCTTC. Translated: CASSLGMTYGYTF.

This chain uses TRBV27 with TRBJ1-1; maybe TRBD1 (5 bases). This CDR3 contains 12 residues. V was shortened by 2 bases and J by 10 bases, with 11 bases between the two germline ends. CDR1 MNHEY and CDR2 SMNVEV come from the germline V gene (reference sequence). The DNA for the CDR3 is TGTGCCAGCAGTTTACCCCAGGGTAGAGCTTTCTTT. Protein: CASSLPQGRAFF.

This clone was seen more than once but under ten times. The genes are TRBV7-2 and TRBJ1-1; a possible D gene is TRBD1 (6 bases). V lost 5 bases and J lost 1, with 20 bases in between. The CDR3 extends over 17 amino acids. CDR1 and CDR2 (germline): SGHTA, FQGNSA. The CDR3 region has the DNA TGTGCCAGCAGCCCCCTGTTGGGGGGCGGACGGAACACTGAAGCTTTCTTT. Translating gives CASSPLLGGGRNTEAFF.

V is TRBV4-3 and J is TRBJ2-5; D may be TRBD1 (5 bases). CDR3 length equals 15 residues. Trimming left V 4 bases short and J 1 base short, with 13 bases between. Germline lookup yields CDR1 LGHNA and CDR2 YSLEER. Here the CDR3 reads CASSRTRQIQETQYF. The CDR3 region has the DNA TGCGCCAGCAGCCGGACCCGACAGATCCAAGAGACCCAGTACTTC.

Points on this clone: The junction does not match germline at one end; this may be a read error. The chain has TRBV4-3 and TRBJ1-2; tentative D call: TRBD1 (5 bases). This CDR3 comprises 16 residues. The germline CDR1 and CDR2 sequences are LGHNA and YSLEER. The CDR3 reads CARSRDGADWSGGYTF. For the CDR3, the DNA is TGCGCCCGCAGCCGCGACGGGGCCGACTGGTCTGGGGGCTACACCTTC.

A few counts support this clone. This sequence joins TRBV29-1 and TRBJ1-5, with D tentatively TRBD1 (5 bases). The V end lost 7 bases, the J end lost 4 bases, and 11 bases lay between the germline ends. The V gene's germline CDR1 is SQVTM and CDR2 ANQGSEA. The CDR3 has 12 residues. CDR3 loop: CSAGDGNQPQHF. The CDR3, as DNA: TGCAGCGCCGGGGACGGGAATCAGCCCCAGCATTTT.

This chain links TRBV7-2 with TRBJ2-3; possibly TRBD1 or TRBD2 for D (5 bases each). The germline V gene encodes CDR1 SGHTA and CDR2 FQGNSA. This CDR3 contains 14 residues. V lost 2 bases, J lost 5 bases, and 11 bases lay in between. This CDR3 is CASSLLRGGDTQYF. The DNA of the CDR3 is TGTGCCAGCAGCTTACTACGTGGGGGAGATACGCAGTATTTT.

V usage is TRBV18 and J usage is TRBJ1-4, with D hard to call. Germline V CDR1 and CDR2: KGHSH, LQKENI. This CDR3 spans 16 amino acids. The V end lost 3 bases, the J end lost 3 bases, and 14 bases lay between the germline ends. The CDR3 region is CASSPPIGRSNEKLFF. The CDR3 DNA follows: TGTGCCAGCTCACCCCCGATCGGCAGGTCTAATGAAAAACTGTTTTTT.

This chain's CDR3 is CSVKREGNTGELFF. For the CDR3, the DNA is TGCAGCGTTAAGAGGGAGGGGAACACCGGGGAGCTGTTTTTT. The rearrangement joins TRBV29-1 to TRBJ2-2, with TRBD2 matching over 7 bases. J gave up 1 base and V 5 bases, and 4 bases lay outside the gene matches. Germline CDR1 is SQVTM and CDR2 is ANQGSEA. The CDR3 extends over 14 amino acids.

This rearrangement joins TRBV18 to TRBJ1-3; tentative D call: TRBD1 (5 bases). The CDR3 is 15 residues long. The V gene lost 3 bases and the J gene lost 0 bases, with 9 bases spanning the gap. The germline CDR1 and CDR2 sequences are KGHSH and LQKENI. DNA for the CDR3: TGTGCCAGCTCACCCGGGACTGCCTCTGGAAACACCATATATTTT. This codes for CASSPGTASGNTIYF.

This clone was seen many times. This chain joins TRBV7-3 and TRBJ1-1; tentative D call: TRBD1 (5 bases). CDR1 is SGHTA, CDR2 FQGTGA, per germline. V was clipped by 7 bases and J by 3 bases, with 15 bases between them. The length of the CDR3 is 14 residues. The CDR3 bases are TGTGCCAGCATCCAGGGAGTTAAGGACACTGAAGCTTTCTTT. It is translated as CASIQGVKDTEAFF. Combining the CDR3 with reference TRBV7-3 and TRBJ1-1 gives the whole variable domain GAGVSQTPSNKVTEKGKYVELRCDPISGHTALYWYRQSLGQGPEFLIYFQGTGAADDSGLPNDRFFAVRPEGSVSTLKIQRTERGDSAVYLCASIQGVKDTEAFFGQGTRLTVV.

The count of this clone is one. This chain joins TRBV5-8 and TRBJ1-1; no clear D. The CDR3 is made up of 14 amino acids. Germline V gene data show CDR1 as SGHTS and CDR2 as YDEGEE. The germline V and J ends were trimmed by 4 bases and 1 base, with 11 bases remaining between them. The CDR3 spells CASSPGRRNTEAFF. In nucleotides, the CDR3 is TGTGCCAGCAGCCCAGGACGCAGGAACACTGAAGCTTTCTTT.

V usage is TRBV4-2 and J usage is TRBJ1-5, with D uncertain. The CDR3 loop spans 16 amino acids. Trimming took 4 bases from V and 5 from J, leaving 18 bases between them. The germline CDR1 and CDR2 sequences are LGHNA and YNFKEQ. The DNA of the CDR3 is TGTGCCAGCAGCCGCACGCTGGCCGGGAACGATCAGCCCCAGCATTTT. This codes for CASSRTLAGNDQPQHF.

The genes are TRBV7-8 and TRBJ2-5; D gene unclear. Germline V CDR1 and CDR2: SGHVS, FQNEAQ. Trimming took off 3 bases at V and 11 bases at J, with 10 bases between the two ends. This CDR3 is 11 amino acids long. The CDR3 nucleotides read TGTGCCAGCAGCTTTAGTGGGGAACAGTACTTC. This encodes CASSFSGEQYF.

The CDR3 region has the DNA TGTGCCAGCAGATGGGACAGCAATCAGCCCCAGCATTTT. Its protein product is CASRWDSNQPQHF. The genes are TRBV2 and TRBJ1-5, with D perhaps TRBD1 (5 bases). V shed 6 bases and J shed 1 base, with 7 bases lying between them. Per the germline V gene, CDR1 is SNHLY and CDR2 is FYNNEI. The CDR3 spans 13 residues.